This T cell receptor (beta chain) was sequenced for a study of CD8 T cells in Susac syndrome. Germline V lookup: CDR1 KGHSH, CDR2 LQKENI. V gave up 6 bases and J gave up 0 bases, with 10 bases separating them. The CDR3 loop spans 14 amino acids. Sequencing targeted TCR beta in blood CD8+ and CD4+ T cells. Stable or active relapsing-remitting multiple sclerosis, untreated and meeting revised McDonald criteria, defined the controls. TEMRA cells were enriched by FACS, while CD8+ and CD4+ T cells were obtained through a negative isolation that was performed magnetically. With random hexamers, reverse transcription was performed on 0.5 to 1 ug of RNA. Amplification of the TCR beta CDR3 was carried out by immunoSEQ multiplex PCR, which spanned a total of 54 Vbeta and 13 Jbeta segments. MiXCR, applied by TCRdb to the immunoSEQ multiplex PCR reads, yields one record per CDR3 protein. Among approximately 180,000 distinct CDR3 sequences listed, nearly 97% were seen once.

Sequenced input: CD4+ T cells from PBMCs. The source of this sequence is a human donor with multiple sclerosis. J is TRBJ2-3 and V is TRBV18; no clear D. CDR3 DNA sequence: TGTGCCAGCTCGCCGATTCCTAGCACAGATACGCAGTATTTT. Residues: CASSPIPSTDTQYF.